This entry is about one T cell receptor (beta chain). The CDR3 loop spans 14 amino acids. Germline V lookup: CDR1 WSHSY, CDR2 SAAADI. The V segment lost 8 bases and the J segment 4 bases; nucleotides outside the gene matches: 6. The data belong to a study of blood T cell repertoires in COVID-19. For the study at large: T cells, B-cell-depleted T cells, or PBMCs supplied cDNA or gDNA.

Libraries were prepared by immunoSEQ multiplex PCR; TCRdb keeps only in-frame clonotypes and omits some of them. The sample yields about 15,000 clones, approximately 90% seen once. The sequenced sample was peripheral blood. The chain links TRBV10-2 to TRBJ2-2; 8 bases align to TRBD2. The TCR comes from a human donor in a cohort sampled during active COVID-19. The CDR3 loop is CASSREVVTGELFF. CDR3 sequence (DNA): TGCGCCAGCTCGCGGGAGGTGGTCACCGGGGAGCTGTTTTTT.